These 20 T cell receptor beta chains were all obtained from the same sample, sequenced in a study of CD8 T cells in ankylosing spondylitis. TCRdb independently ran MiXCR on the 5' RACE reads; one entry per CDR3 protein. Of approximately 250,000 distinct CDR3 sequences in the sample, under 12% were seen once. The sample was blood, either unsorted or a sorted T cell fraction (not recorded which). The receptor source for this set is a male donor with ankylosing spondylitis or in good health (not recorded which).

The gene calls are TRBV4-1 and TRBJ1-1; D gene uncertain. The V gene lost 0 bases and the J gene lost 2 bases, with 13 bases spanning the gap. This CDR3 is built from 16 residues. Germline-derived CDR1 and CDR2 are MGHRA and YSYEKL. The CDR3 protein is CASSQDPLPSNTEAFF. CDR3 nucleotides: TGCGCCAGCAGCCAAGATCCTCTTCCATCTAACACTGAAGCTTTCTTT.

In its sample, this clonotype was seen a few times. V gene TRBV30 combines with J gene TRBJ2-3; TRBD1 or TRBD2 may be the D gene (5 bases each). This CDR3 comprises 13 residues. V lost 4 bases to trimming and J lost 2 bases, with 10 bases between them. CDR1 is GTSNPN and CDR2 is SVGIG in the germline V gene (reference sequence). The CDR3 DNA sequence: TGTGCCTGGACCCCCGGGACCACAGATACGCAGTATTTT. Residues: CAWTPGTTDTQYF.

The sample holds many counts of this clonotype. The chain uses TRBV4-2 and TRBJ2-5; possible D gene TRBD1, 6 bases. Per germline, CDR1 LGHNA and CDR2 YNFKEQ. This CDR3 has 15 residues. Trimming shortened V by 0 bases and J by 3 bases, and 11 bases separated the two germline ends. As DNA, the CDR3 is TGTGCCAGCAGCCAAGACACAAAGGGGGAAGAGACCCAGTACTTC. As protein: CASSQDTKGEETQYF.

This clonotype was counted many times. This chain joins TRBV2 and TRBJ1-2, with unresolved D. V was cut by 3 bases and J by 8 bases, with 16 bases left in between. The CDR3 runs 14 residues. Per the germline V gene, CDR1 is SNHLY and CDR2 is FYNNEI. The CDR3 region has the DNA TGTGCCAGCAGTGAGGAGACTCTATTCTACGGCTACACCTTC. It yields the protein CASSEETLFYGYTF.

This clonotype was observed at least ten times. V usage is TRBV29-1 and J usage is TRBJ1-1, with D unclear. Between the trimmed V and J ends, which lost 3 bases and 3 bases, there was a span of 11 bases. Germline CDR1 is SQVTM and CDR2 is ANQGSEA. The CDR3 contains 13 residues. CDR3 DNA sequence: TGCAGCGTTGAGAGCGGAGGCTACACTGAAGCTTTCTTT. It is translated as CSVESGGYTEAFF.

The rearrangement joins TRBV7-2 to TRBJ1-1; D unclear. The CDR3 contains 14 residues. Germline values: CDR1 SGHTA, CDR2 FQGNSA. V was clipped by 1 base and J by 7 bases, with 13 bases between them. The CDR3 DNA sequence: TGTGCCAGCAGCTTAGGGGTTGTGCCGGGTGAAGCTTTCTTT. It translates to CASSLGVVPGEAFF.

This clonotype has ten or more counts. The rearrangement links TRBV4-1 to TRBJ2-7; D possibly matches TRBD1 or TRBD2 (6 bases each). Trimming left V 4 bases short and J 3 bases short, with 16 bases between. This CDR3 is 15 amino acids long. Germline CDR1 and CDR2: MGHRA and YSYEKL. The CDR3 reads CASSPKGGFGYEQYF. The CDR3 DNA is TGCGCCAGCAGCCCCAAAGGGGGGTTTGGCTACGAGCAGTACTTC.

CDR3 amino acids: CASSQEIRWTHRRFF. Here the CDR3 DNA reads TGTGCCAGCAGCCAAGAAATCCGTTGGACGCACCGTCGGTTCTTC. The V and J genes are TRBV3-1 and TRBJ2-1, with D unclear. This CDR3 has 15 amino acids. V was cut by 0 bases and J by 15 bases, with 21 bases left in between. Germline CDR1 reads LGHDT; CDR2 reads YNNKEL (reference sequence).

The chain employs TRBV5-5 and TRBJ2-7; 7 bases align to TRBD1. Germline CDR1 SGHKS, CDR2 YYEKEE (reference sequence). This CDR3 contains 16 residues. V shed 0 bases, J shed 3 bases, and the junction held 9 bases outside the gene matches. The CDR3 protein is CASSLEADRDLYEQYF. The CDR3 DNA is TGTGCCAGCAGCTTGGAGGCAGACAGGGACCTCTACGAGCAGTACTTC. The full variable domain, with the rest looked up from reference TRBV5-5 and TRBJ2-7, is DAGVTQSPTHLIKTRGQQVTLRCSPISGHKSVSWYQQVLGQGPQFIFQYYEKEERGRGNFPDRFSARQFPNYSSELNVNALLLGDSALYLCASSLEADRDLYEQYFGPGTRLTVT.

This clonotype was counted a few times. This chain uses TRBV7-9 with TRBJ2-7; D unclear. The V and J ends lost 5 bases and 2 bases respectively, with 13 bases between them. CDR1 and CDR2 (germline): SEHNR, FQNEAQ (reference sequence). The CDR3 sequence is 14 residues long. As DNA, the CDR3 is TGTGCCAGCAGCCCCGTCCTGCGCGCCTACGAGCAGTACTTC. Translating gives CASSPVLRAYEQYF.

This clonotype was found many times. The V and J genes are TRBV3-1 and TRBJ1-3, with unresolved D. Germline assignment: CDR1 LGHDT and CDR2 YNNKEL (reference sequence). The CDR3 is 15 amino acids. V lost 0 bases to trimming and J lost 5 bases, with 11 bases between them. CDR3 sequence reads: CASSQEGVRRNTIYF. The CDR3 region has the DNA TGTGCCAGCAGCCAAGAAGGAGTCCGGAGAAACACCATATATTTT.

The genes are TRBV21-1 and TRBJ1-2; the table calls TRBD1, which could not be checked here. TRBV21-1 is assigned pseudogene status. This CDR3 is 13 amino acids long. The CDR3 nucleotides are TGTGCCAGCAGCAAACCAGGGAACTATGGCTACACCTTC. It is translated as CASSKPGNYGYTF.

This clonotype was counted only a few times. The rearrangement uses TRBV11-1 and TRBJ1-5, with 11 bases lining up with TRBD1. With V trimmed by 5 bases and J by 0 bases, 9 bases remained unmatched. Germline-derived CDR1 and CDR2 are SGHAT and FQDESV (reference sequence). This CDR3 has 18 residues. CDR3 coding DNA: TGTGCCAGCAGCCCTCGGGACAGGGGGAATTATAGCAATCAGCCCCAGCATTTT. It encodes CASSPRDRGNYSNQPQHF.

This clonotype was recorded a few times. The chain uses TRBV29-1 and TRBJ2-3; TRBD2 matches 9 bases. The CDR3 covers 15 residues. The germline V gene has CDR1 SQVTM and CDR2 ANQGSEA. V dropped 4 bases and J dropped 6; count of bases not matched to a gene: 11. CDR3 residues: CSVVASGGTGDTQYF. The CDR3 nucleotides are TGCAGCGTTGTCGCCAGCGGGGGGACCGGGGATACGCAGTATTTT.

This clonotype was counted many times. The chain uses TRBV4-2 and TRBJ2-3, with 8 bases that match TRBD2. V lost 1 base, J lost 1 base, and 4 bases stayed unmatched. Germline V gene lookup returns CDR1 LGHNA and CDR2 YNFKEQ. The CDR3 is 16 amino acids. The CDR3 region is CASSQVAGGGTDTQYF. The CDR3 DNA reads as TGTGCCAGCAGCCAAGTGGCGGGGGGAGGCACAGATACGCAGTATTTT.

This clonotype was recorded at least ten times. This chain links TRBV20-1 with TRBJ2-3; the D gene could be TRBD1 or TRBD2 (6 bases each). V lost 7 bases and J lost 2, with 13 bases in between. Germline V gene sequence: CDR1 DFQATT, CDR2 SNEGSKA (reference sequence). This CDR3 contains 13 residues. CDR3 amino acids: CSGRGGHTDTQYF. CDR3 sequence (DNA): TGCAGTGGAAGAGGGGGGCACACAGATACGCAGTATTTT.

This clonotype was seen at least ten times. This chain links TRBV12-3 or TRBV12-4 with TRBJ2-2; 9 nucleotides line up with TRBD1. Trimming at V came to 6 bases and at J to 3 bases, leaving 2 bases not matched to a gene. The CDR3 contains 14 residues. The CDR3 region has the DNA TGTGCCAGCAGCCGACAGGGGGACACCGGGGAGCTGTTTTTT. Its translation: CASSRQGDTGELFF.

The chain has TRBV2 and TRBJ2-1; D uncertain. The CDR3 loop spans 15 amino acids. Germline assignment: CDR1 SNHLY and CDR2 FYNNEI. V dropped 1 base and J dropped 0 bases, with 7 bases sitting between them. The CDR3 sequence: CASSEGSTSYNEQFF. CDR3 nucleotide sequence: TGTGCCAGCAGTGAAGGGAGTACCTCCTACAATGAGCAGTTCTTC.

This clonotype was seen ten or more times. The chain links TRBV3-1 to TRBJ1-1, with a possible D match to TRBD1 (6 bases). Germline loops: CDR1 LGHDT, CDR2 YNNKEL (reference sequence). V was trimmed by 1 base and J by 7 bases, leaving 16 bases between them. The CDR3 length is 15 residues. The CDR3 nucleotides are TGTGCCAGCAGCCAAGTCTGGGGGGGGCAAAATGAAGCTTTCTTT. It yields the protein CASSQVWGGQNEAFF.

This clonotype was observed at least ten times. The chain joins TRBV7-9 to TRBJ2-1, with 10 positions matching TRBD2. J gave up 7 bases and V 3 bases, and 6 bases lay outside the gene matches. This CDR3 has 15 amino acids. Germline V lookup: CDR1 SEHNR, CDR2 FQNEAQ (reference sequence). In nucleotides, the CDR3 is TGTGCCAGCAGCTTTAAGCGGGAGGGGGAGAATGAGCAGTTCTTC. It yields the protein CASSFKREGENEQFF.